These 5 T cell receptor beta chains share one sample of origin, sequenced in a study of identical twins. From the 5' RACE reads, TCRdb called clonotypes with MiXCR, one entry per CDR3 protein. The sample lists about 490,000 distinct CDR3 sequences; over 12% were seen once. This same sample was also taken into another study, of yellow fever vaccine responses in identical twins.

Sequencing was carried out using CD4+ T cells sorted from blood. The receptors were gathered from a woman in her late teens or twenties in good health.

This sequence joins TRBV7-7 and TRBJ2-2; D is undetermined. There are 14 residues in the CDR3. Trimming took 4 bases from V and 3 from J, leaving 9 bases between them. Germline V gene lookup returns CDR1 SSHAT and CDR2 FNYEAQ (reference sequence). The CDR3 region has the DNA TGTGCCAGCAGCTCCCGAGCATACACCGGGGAGCTGTTTTTT. Residues: CASSSRAYTGELFF.

This clonotype has just a few counts. The chain combines TRBV2 with TRBJ2-2, with D perhaps given as TRBD1 or TRBD2 (6 bases each). The CDR3 extends over 15 amino acids. Trimming shortened V by 10 bases and J by 1 base, and 16 bases separated the two germline ends. Germline lookup yields CDR1 SNHLY and CDR2 FYNNEI. CDR3 loop: CANGGGPLNTGELFF. The CDR3 coding sequence is TGTGCCAACGGAGGGGGACCGCTGAACACCGGGGAGCTGTTTTTT.

This clonotype was recorded at least ten times. The germline gene is not matched at one end of the junction; a read error may be the cause. The chain couples TRBV3-1 to TRBJ1-3, with a possible D match to TRBD1 (6 bases). There are 14 residues in the CDR3. The germline V gene encodes CDR1 LGHDT and CDR2 YNNKEL (reference sequence). CDR3 coding DNA: TGCGCCAGCAGCCAAGGGGGATCTGGAAACACCATATATTTT. Encoded protein: CASSQGGSGNTIYF. The full variable domain, its missing parts supplied by reference TRBV3-1 and TRBJ1-3, is DTAVSQTPKYLVTQMGNDKSIKCEQNLGHDTMYWYKQDSKKFLKIMFSYNNKELIINETVPNRFSPKSPDKAHLNLHINSLELGDSAVYFCASSQGGSGNTIYFGEGSWLTVV.

There are a few counts of this clonotype. This chain connects TRBV20-1 to TRBJ2-2; D remains unclear. Trimming shortened V by 6 bases and J by 3 bases, and 14 bases separated the two germline ends. There are 14 residues in the CDR3. The germline V gene has CDR1 DFQATT and CDR2 SNEGSKA (reference sequence). The CDR3 protein is CSALNLRDTGELFF. The CDR3 DNA reads TGCAGTGCCCTGAACCTCCGGGACACCGGGGAGCTGTTTTTT.

The chain combines TRBV20-1 with TRBJ2-5, with D tentatively TRBD2 (6 bases). The CDR3 sequence is 15 residues long. Trimming took off 0 bases at V and 1 base at J, with 12 bases between the two ends. Germline CDR1 reads DFQATT; CDR2 reads SNEGSKA (reference sequence). CDR3 in amino acids: CSARDRTTGQETQYF. The CDR3 coding sequence is TGCAGTGCTAGAGATCGGACTACTGGCCAAGAGACCCAGTACTTC.